The clone carrying this T cell receptor (beta chain) came up once. Sequence at one end of the junction differs from germline and may be a read error. Use of 60 Vbeta and 13 Jbeta primers characterized the PCR. TCRdb keeps only in-frame clones here, not all; method: immunoSEQ multiplex PCR. This table has more than 85,000 clones, roughly 82% appearing once. The CDR3 totals 14 residues. From germline, CDR1 is SGHTA and CDR2 FQGNSA. The data derive from a study of cytomegalovirus exposure and HLA in healthy donors. Study in general: Earlier sequencing of about 179 million T cells yielded roughly 100 million unique TCR beta sequences. Within an early data release were about 85 million unique TCRs drawn from HLA-typed donors.

Sequencing was performed on PBMCs. This sequence was found in a woman aged 18-29 years in good health and CMV-seronegative. The chain is built from TRBV7-2 and TRBJ1-1; perhaps TRBD1 as D (5 bases). Here the CDR3 DNA reads TGTGCCTGCAGCTTACCAGGACAGAACACTGAAGCTTTCTTT. Amino acids: CACSLPGQNTEAFF.